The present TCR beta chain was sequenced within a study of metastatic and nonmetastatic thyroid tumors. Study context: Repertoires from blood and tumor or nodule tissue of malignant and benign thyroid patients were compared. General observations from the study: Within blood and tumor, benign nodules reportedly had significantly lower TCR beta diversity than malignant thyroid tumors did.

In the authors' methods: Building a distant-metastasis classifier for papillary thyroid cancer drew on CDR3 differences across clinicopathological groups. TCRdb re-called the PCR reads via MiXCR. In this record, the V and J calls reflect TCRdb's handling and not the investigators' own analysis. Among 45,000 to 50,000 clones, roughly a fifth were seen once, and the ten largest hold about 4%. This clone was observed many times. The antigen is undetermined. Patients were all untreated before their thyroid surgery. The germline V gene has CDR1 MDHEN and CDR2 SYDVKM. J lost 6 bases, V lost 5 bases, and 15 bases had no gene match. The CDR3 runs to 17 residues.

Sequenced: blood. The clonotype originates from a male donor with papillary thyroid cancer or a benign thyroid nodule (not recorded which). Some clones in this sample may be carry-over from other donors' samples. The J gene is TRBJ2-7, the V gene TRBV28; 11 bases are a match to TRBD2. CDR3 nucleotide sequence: TGTGCCAGCAGTCCCCGGGACCTAACTAGCGGGAGTTGCGAGCAGTACTTC. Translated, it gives CASSPRDLTSGSCEQYF.